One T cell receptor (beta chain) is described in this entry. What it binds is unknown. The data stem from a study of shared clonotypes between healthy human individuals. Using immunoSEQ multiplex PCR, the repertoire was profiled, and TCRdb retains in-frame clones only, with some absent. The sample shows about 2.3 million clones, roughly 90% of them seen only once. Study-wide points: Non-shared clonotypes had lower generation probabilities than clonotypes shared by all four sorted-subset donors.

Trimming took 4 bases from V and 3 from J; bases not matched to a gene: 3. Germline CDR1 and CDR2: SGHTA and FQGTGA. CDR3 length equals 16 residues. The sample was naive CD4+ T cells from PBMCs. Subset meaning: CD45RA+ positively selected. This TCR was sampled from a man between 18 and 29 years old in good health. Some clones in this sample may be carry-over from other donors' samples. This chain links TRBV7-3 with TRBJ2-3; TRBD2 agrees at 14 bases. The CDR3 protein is CASSSGLAGETDTQYF. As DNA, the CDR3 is TGTGCCAGCAGCTCGGGACTAGCGGGAGAGACAGATACGCAGTATTTT.